This TCR beta chain emerged from a study of blood T cells in healthy people across ages. Germline values: CDR1 MDHEN, CDR2 SYDVKM. The V end lost 2 bases, the J end lost 0 bases, and 11 bases lay between the germline ends. This CDR3 has 15 amino acids. The second PCR ran about 6 to 11 cycles with a sample-barcoded 5' primer and J-beta primers. Each of the cDNA molecules was tagged by a template-switch adaptor with 12 random nucleotides. TCRdb re-analysed the 5' RACE reads in MiXCR, keeping a single row per CDR3 protein. The data hold about 1.8 million distinct CDR3 sequences, with roughly 50% observed a single time.

The TCR originated in a middle-aged woman in good health. The chain recombines TRBV28 with TRBJ2-7, with D uncertain. Sequenced: blood. The CDR3 DNA reads as TGTGCCAGCAGTTTACCCAGGCCGAGCTCCTACGAGCAGTACTTC. This encodes CASSLPRPSSYEQYF.